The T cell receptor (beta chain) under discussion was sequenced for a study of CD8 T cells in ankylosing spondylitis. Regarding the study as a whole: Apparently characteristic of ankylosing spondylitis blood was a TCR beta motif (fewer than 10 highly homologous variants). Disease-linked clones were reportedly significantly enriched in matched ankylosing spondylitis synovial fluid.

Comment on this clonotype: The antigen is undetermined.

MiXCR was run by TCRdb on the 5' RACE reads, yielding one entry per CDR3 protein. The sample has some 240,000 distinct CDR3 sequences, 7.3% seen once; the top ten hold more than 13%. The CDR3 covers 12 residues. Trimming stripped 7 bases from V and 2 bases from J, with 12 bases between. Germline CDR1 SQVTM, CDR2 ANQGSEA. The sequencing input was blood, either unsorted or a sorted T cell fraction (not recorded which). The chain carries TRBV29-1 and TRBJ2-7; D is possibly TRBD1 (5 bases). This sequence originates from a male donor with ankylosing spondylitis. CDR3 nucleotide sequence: TGCAGCGCCGAAAGGGGCCCCTACGAGCAGTACTTC. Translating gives CSAERGPYEQYF.